This T cell receptor (beta chain) is drawn from a study of early T cells in non-severe SARS-CoV-2 infection. Study-level background: Sequencing input comprised bulk RNA from unsorted whole blood; chain pairing was not available.

This clonotype was counted ten times or more. Antigen: not known. CDR1 is MNHEY and CDR2 is SVGEGT in the germline V gene. The CDR3 extends over 18 amino acids. The J segment lost 6 bases and the V segment lost 7 bases, leaving 16 bases of the junction unmatched. Findings and caveats of the study: Sequences matched to VDJdb favored anti-spike CD8 responses, while private and CD4 specificities were missed.

Attached unique molecular identifiers marked individual cDNA molecules. TCRdb re-called the 5' RACE reads with MiXCR, one entry per CDR3 protein. The profile shows 40,000 to 55,000 distinct CDR3 sequences, roughly 7% of them singletons. Sequenced sample: whole blood. The chain joins TRBV6-2 or TRBV6-3 to TRBJ1-6; 9 nucleotides align to TRBD1. The sequence was collected from an adult who was a healthcare worker with PCR-confirmed SARS-CoV-2 infection or an uninfected control (not recorded which). The CDR3 sequence: CASKLSPGQGTGNSPLHF. CDR3 DNA sequence: TGTGCCAGCAAGCTGTCTCCGGGACAGGGAACGGGTAATTCACCCCTCCACTTT.